The 11 T cell receptor beta chains reported below all come from one sample, sequenced in a study of radiotherapy plus CTLA-4 blockade in lung cancer (dated by TCRdb to the late 2010s). The library was made by the immunoSEQ multiplex PCR assay. This immuneACCESS table, as held by TCRdb, lists in-frame sequences with V and J called but not all clones. Of the missing ones, under half trace to an unresolved V gene in checked studies; the others have no known cause. This sample holds about 97,000 clones; roughly 79% were observed only once. Of the sample, roughly 2.8% falls within the top ten clones. Sequencing used peripheral blood, obtained from a patient treated with radiotherapy plus ipilimumab. Receptors were obtained from a human donor with non-small cell lung cancer who had a partial response to radiotherapy plus ipilimumab. Some clones in this sample may be carry-over from other donors' samples.

The chain links TRBV10-3 to TRBJ1-6; D gene ambiguous. Trimming pared 8 bases from V and 0 bases from J, leaving 8 bases between. This CDR3 comprises 14 residues. Per germline, CDR1 ENHRY and CDR2 SYGVKD. The CDR3 region is CAIRPSSYNSPLHF. The CDR3 DNA is TGTGCCATCCGCCCCAGCTCCTATAATTCACCCCTCCACTTT.

CDR3 bases: TGTGCCAGCAGTAACTCCAGGACTAGCGGGATCTCCTACGAGCAGTACTTC. This encodes CASSNSRTSGISYEQYF. The chain links TRBV2 to TRBJ2-5, with 12 bases that match TRBD2. The last part of the DNA fits TRBJ2-7 better; the J call may be wrong. The CDR3 loop spans 17 amino acids. Germline V gene data show CDR1 as SNHLY and CDR2 as FYNNEI.

The V and J genes are TRBV4-1 and TRBJ2-3; 8 bases are shared with TRBD1. V trimming: 8 bases; J trimming: 2 bases; junction bases outside the gene matches: 3. Germline lookup yields CDR1 MGHRA and CDR2 YSYEKL. The CDR3 is made up of 13 amino acids. The CDR3 DNA reads as TGCGCCAGCGGACAGGGTCCCACAGATACGCAGTATTTT. Its translation: CASGQGPTDTQYF.

V and J are TRBV30 and TRBJ2-7; D may be TRBD2 (5 bases). The CDR3 totals 14 residues. Germline V lookup: CDR1 GTSNPN, CDR2 SVGIG (reference sequence). The V end lost 0 bases, the J end lost 0 bases, and 9 bases lay between the germline ends. CDR3 region: CAWSVLGLSYEQYF. DNA of the CDR3: TGTGCCTGGAGTGTACTAGGACTCTCCTACGAGCAGTACTTC. The full variable domain, in which reference TRBV30 and TRBJ2-7 provide the parts outside the CDR3, is SQTIHQWPATLVQPVGSPLSLECTVEGTSNPNLYWYRQAAGRGLQLLFYSVGIGQISSEVPQNLSASRPQDRQFILSSKKLLLSDSGFYLCAWSVLGLSYEQYFGPGTRLTVT.

The chain has TRBV5-1 and TRBJ1-1; tentatively, D is TRBD1 (5 bases). V was pared by 3 bases and J by 1 base, with 13 bases between. The germline V gene has CDR1 SGHRS and CDR2 YFSETQ. The CDR3 is 15 residues long. This chain's CDR3 is CASSWTGLTNTEAFF. The CDR3 coding sequence is TGCGCCAGCAGCTGGACGGGACTCACGAACACTGAAGCTTTCTTT.

This rearrangement joins TRBV30 to TRBJ2-3; 7 nucleotides match TRBD2. With 5 bases clipped from V and 4 bases from J, the junction kept 12 bases outside the gene matches. This CDR3 is 15 amino acids long. In germline, CDR1 is GTSNPN, CDR2 SVGIG (reference sequence). CDR3 in DNA: TGTGCCTGGGGCCCCCTGGCGGGAGAGGCAGATACGCAGTATTTT. It is translated as CAWGPLAGEADTQYF. Full variable domain (remainder filled in from reference TRBV30 and TRBJ2-3): SQTIHQWPATLVQPVGSPLSLECTVEGTSNPNLYWYRQAAGRGLQLLFYSVGIGQISSEVPQNLSASRPQDRQFILSSKKLLLSDSGFYLCAWGPLAGEADTQYFGPGTRLTVL.

Only a few counts were recorded for this clone. The gene calls are TRBV7-2 and TRBJ2-7; 10 bases are shared with TRBD1. With V trimmed by 8 bases and J by 2 bases, 6 bases remained unmatched. The germline V gene encodes CDR1 SGHTA and CDR2 FQGNSA. The CDR3 loop spans 14 amino acids. The CDR3 loop reads CASHAGTGAYEQYF. The CDR3, as DNA: TGTGCCAGCCACGCCGGGACAGGGGCCTACGAGCAGTACTTC.

The rearrangement joins TRBV6-1 to TRBJ2-1; D might be TRBD1 (5 bases). The CDR3 sequence is 15 residues long. Per germline, CDR1 MNHNS and CDR2 SASEGT. Trimming removed 4 bases at V and 0 bases at J, with 10 bases between. Written as DNA, the CDR3 is TGTGCCAGCAGTGTAGGGGCCGTCTCCTACAATGAGCAGTTCTTC. Its protein is CASSVGAVSYNEQFF.

The chain recombines TRBV9 with TRBJ1-3; D ambiguous. There are 15 residues in the CDR3. Germline V gene lookup returns CDR1 SGDLS and CDR2 YYNGEE. The V end was cut by 3 bases, the J end by 1 base, with 11 bases between. The CDR3 reads CASSALHASGNTIYF. The CDR3 DNA sequence: TGTGCCAGCAGCGCCCTCCACGCGTCTGGAAACACCATATATTTT.

This clone was seen just once. CDR3 in DNA: TGTGCCAGCAGTACCCGGACAGGGGCTTTTGGGTCCTTCTTT. Residues: CASSTRTGAFGSFF. This chain connects TRBV6-1 to TRBJ1-1; 9 nucleotides match TRBD1. V was clipped by 5 bases and J by 14 bases; unmatched bases: 15. This CDR3 has 14 residues. Germline values: CDR1 MNHNS, CDR2 SASEGT.

This rearrangement joins TRBV9 to TRBJ2-1; TRBD2 agrees at 9 bases. Germline loops: CDR1 SGDLS, CDR2 YYNGEE. The V gene end was trimmed by 3 bases and the J gene end by 5 bases; junction bases not matched to a gene: 12. The CDR3 runs 17 residues. This CDR3 reads CASSGQGGASGNNEQFF. CDR3 DNA sequence: TGTGCCAGCAGCGGGCAGGGGGGGGCTAGCGGGAACAATGAGCAGTTCTTC.